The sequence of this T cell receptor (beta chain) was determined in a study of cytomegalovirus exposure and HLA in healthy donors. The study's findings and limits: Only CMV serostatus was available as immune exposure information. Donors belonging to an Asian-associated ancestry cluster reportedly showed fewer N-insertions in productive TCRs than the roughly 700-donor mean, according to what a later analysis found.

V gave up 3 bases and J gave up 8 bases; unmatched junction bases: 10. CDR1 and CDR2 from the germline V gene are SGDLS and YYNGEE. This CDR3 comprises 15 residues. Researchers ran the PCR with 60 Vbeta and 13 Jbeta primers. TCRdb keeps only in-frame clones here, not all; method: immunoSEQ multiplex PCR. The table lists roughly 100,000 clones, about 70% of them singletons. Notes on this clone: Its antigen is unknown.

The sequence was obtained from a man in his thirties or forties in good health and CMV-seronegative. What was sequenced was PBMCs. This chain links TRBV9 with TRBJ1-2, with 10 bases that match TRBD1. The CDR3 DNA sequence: TGTGCCAGCAGCGGAACCCCGACAGGGGGCCACGGCTACACCTTC. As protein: CASSGTPTGGHGYTF. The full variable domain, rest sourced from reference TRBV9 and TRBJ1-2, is DSGVTQTPKHLITATGQRVTLRCSPRSGDLSVYWYQQSLDQGLQFLIQYYNGEERAKGNILERFSAQQFPDLHSELNLSSLELGDSALYFCASSGTPTGGHGYTFGSGTRLTVV.